Presented here are 4 T cell receptor beta chains from one specimen sequenced in a study of technical replicates of blood from several donors. Sequenced by immunoSEQ multiplex PCR; TCRdb stores in-frame clones only, minus some. The sample shows about 80,000 clones, 91% of them seen only once. Sequenced input: T cells isolated from PBMCs. The source of these receptors is a human donor in good health.

V gene TRBV9 combines with J gene TRBJ2-5, with a possible D match to TRBD1 (6 bases). CDR3 length equals 13 residues. The V gene lost 3 bases and the J gene lost 1 base, with 7 bases spanning the gap. The germline V gene encodes CDR1 SGDLS and CDR2 YYNGEE. The CDR3 bases are TGTGCCAGCAGCGGGACAGTCCAAGAGACCCAGTACTTC. Translating it yields CASSGTVQETQYF.

This chain joins TRBV19 and TRBJ1-2; D is undetermined. Trimming pared 6 bases from V and 4 bases from J, leaving 12 bases between. This CDR3 has 13 amino acids. CDR1 and CDR2 (germline): LNHDA, SQIVND (reference sequence). CDR3 nucleotide sequence: TGTGCCAGTAGCCCCCTTCCGGGCTATGGCTACACCTTC. This gives the protein CASSPLPGYGYTF.

The chain joins TRBV27 to TRBJ2-1; a possible D gene is TRBD2 (5 bases). Germline V CDR1 and CDR2: MNHEY, SMNVEV (reference sequence). The V and J ends lost 2 bases and 6 bases respectively, with 17 bases between them. The CDR3 extends over 16 amino acids. The CDR3 here is CASSLPSGGRRNEQFF. The CDR3 region has the DNA TGTGCCAGCAGTTTACCGAGCGGAGGCCGGCGCAATGAGCAGTTCTTC.

The chain links TRBV11-2 to TRBJ2-4; TRBD2 aligns across 10 bases. CDR3 length: 13 amino acids. CDR1 and CDR2 from the germline V gene are SGHAT and FQNNGV. V lost 5 bases to trimming and J lost 7 bases; unmatched junction nucleotides: 2. CDR3 protein: CASSEGLANIQYF. In DNA form, the CDR3 reads TGTGCCAGCAGCGAGGGACTAGCGAACATTCAGTACTTC.